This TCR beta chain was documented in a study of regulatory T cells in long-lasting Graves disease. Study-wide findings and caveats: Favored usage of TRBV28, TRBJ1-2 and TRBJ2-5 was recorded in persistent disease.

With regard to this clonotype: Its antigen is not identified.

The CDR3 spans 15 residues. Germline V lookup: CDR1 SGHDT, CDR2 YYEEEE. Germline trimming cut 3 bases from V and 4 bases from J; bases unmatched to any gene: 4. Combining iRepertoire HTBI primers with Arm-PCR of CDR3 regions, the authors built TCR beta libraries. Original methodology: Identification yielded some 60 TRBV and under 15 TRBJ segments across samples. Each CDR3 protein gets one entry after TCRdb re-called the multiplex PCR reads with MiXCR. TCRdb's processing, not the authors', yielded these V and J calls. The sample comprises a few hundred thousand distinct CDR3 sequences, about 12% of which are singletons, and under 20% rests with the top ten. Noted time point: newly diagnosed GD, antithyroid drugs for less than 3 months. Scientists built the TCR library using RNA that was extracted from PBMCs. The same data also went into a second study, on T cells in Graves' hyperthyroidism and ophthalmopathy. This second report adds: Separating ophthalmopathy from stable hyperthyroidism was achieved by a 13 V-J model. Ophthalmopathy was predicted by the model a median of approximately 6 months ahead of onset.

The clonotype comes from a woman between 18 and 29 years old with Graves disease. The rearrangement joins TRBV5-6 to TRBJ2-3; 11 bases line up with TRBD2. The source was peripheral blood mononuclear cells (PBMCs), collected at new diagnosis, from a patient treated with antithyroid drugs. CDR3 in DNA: TGTGCCAGCAGCTCTACTAGCGGGGGCCCAGATACGCAGTATTTT. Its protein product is CASSSTSGGPDTQYF.